This T cell receptor (beta chain) was observed in a study of blood T cell repertoires in COVID-19. Study at large: Donors in the United States, Italy and Spain gave samples during acute or convalescent COVID-19. Sources were T cells, B-cell-depleted T cells, or PBMCs; the material itself was cDNA or gDNA.

As processed by the authors: Estimates of nucleated cell counts were drawn from the amplification of reference gene primers. Generated by immunoSEQ multiplex PCR, the TCRdb table keeps only in-frame clones and is missing some. V, J and clone size were drawn from that table, and D and trimming were deduced from the DNA. The table records 200,000 to 250,000 clones, roughly 80% of them present only once. From germline, CDR1 is SNHLY and CDR2 FYNNEI. The V end lost 6 bases, the J end lost 3 bases, and 14 bases lay between the germline ends. The CDR3 extends over 15 amino acids. The chain links TRBV2 to TRBJ1-4, with D tentatively TRBD1 (5 bases). Sequenced material: peripheral blood. This TCR derives from a woman older than 75 with acute or convalescent COVID-19. CDR3 amino acids: CASRFGGSSNEKLFF. DNA for the CDR3: TGTGCCAGCAGATTCGGGGGAAGTTCTAATGAAAAACTGTTTTTT.